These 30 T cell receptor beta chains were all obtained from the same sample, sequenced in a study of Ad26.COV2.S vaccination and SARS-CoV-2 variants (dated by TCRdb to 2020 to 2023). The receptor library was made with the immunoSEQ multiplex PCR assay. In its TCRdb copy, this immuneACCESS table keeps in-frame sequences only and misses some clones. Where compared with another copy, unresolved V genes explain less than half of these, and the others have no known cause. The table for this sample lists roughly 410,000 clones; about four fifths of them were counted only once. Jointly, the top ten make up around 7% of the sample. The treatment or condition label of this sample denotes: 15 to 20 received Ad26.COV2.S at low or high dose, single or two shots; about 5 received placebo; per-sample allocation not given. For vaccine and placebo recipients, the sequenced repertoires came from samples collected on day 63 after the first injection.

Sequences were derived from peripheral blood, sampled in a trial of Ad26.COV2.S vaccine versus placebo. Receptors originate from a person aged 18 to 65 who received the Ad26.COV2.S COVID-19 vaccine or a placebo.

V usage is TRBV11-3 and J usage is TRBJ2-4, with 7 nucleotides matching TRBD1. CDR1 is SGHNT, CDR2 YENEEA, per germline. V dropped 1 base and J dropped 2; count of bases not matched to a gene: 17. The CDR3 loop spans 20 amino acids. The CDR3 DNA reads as TGTGCCAGCAGCTTAGGGATCGGCCGGGACAGACAACTAACCAAAAACATTCAGTACTTC. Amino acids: CASSLGIGRDRQLTKNIQYF. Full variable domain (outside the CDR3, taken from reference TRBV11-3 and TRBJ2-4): EAGVVQSPRYKIIEKKQPVAFWCNPISGHNTLYWYLQNLGQGPELLIRYENEEAVDDSQLPKDRFSAERLKGVDSTLKIQPAELGDSAVYLCASSLGIGRDRQLTKNIQYFGAGTRLSVL.

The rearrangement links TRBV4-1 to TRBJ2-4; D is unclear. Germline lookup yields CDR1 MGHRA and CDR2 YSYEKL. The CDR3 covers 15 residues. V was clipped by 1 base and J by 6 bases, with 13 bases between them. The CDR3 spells CASSQGSGFLNIQYF. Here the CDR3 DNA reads TGCGCCAGCAGCCAAGGCTCCGGGTTCCTAAACATTCAGTACTTC.

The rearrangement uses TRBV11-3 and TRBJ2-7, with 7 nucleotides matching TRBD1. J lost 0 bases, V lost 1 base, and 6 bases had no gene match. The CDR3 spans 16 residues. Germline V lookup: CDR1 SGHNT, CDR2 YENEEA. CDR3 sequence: CASSLVGTVLSYEQYF. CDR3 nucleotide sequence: TGTGCCAGCAGCTTAGTTGGGACAGTCCTCTCCTACGAGCAGTACTTC.

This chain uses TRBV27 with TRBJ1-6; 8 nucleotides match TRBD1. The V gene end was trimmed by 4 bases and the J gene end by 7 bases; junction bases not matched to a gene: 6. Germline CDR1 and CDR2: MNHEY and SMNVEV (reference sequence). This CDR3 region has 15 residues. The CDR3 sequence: CASSSGQGANSPLHF. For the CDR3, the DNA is TGTGCCAGCAGTTCCGGCCAGGGGGCGAATTCACCCCTCCACTTT.

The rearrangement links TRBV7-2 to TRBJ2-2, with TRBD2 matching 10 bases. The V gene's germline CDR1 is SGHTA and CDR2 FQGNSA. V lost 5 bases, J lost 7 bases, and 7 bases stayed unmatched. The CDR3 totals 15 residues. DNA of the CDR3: TGTGCCAGCAGCAAAGCGGGGGGGCCGAGCGGGGAGCTGTTTTTT. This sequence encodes CASSKAGGPSGELFF.

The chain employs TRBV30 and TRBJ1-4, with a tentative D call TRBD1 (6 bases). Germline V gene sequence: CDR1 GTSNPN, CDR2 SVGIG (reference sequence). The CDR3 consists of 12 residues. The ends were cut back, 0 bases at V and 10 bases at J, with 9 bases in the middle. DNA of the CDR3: TGTGCCTGGAGTGTACAGGGCGGAAAACTGTTTTTT. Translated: CAWSVQGGKLFF. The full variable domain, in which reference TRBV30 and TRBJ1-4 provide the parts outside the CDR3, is SQTIHQWPATLVQPVGSPLSLECTVEGTSNPNLYWYRQAAGRGLQLLFYSVGIGQISSEVPQNLSASRPQDRQFILSSKKLLLSDSGFYLCAWSVQGGKLFFGSGTQLSVL.

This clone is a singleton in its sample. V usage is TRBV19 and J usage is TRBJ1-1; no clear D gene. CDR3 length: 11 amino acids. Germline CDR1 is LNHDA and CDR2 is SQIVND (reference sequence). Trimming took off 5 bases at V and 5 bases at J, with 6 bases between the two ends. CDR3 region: CASSAPTEAFF. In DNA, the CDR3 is TGTGCCAGTAGTGCGCCAACTGAAGCTTTCTTT. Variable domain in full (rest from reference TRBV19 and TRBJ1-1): DGGITQSPKYLFRKEGQNVTLSCEQNLNHDAMYWYRQDPGQGLRLIYYSQIVNDFQKGDIAEGYSVSREKKESFPLTVTSAQKNPTAFYLCASSAPTEAFFGQGTRLTVV.

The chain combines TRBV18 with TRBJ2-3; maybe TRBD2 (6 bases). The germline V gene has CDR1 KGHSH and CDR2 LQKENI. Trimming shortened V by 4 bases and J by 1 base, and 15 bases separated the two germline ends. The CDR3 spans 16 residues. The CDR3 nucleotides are TGTGCCAGCTCACTTTCCGGGACTTCAGGCACAGATACGCAGTATTTT. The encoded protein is CASSLSGTSGTDTQYF.

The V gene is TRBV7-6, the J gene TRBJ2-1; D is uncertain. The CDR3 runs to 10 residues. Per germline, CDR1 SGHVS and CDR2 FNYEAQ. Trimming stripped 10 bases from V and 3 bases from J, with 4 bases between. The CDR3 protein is CATYYNEQFF. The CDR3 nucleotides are TGTGCCACCTACTACAATGAGCAGTTCTTC.

The CDR3 nucleotides are TGCGCCAGCAGCCAAGTATCCTCTGATCATCAAACCTTC. Translating gives CASSQVSSDHQTF. The J gene is TRBJ1-2, the V gene TRBV4-1; no reliable D call. The CDR3 is 13 residues long. Trimming shortened V by 1 base and J by 14 bases, and 17 bases separated the two germline ends. Looked up from germline, CDR1 is MGHRA and CDR2 is YSYEKL.

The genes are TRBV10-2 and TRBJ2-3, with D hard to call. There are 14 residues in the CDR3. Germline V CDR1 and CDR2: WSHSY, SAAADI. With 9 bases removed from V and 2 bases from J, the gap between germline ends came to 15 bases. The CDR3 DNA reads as TGCGCCAGTACCGAGAGCGCCTTCACAGATACGCAGTATTTT. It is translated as CASTESAFTDTQYF.

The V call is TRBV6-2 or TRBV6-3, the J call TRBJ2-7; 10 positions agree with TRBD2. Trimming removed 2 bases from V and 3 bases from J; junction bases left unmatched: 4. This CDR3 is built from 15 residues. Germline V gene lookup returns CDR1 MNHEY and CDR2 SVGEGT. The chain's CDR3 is CASSYLAGALYEQYF. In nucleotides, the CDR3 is TGTGCCAGCAGTTACCTAGCGGGGGCCCTCTACGAGCAGTACTTC.

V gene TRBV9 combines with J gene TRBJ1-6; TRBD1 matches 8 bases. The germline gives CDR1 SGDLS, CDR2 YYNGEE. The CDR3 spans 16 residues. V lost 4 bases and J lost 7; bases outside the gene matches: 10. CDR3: CASSTGGDRWNSPLHF. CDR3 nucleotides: TGTGCCAGCAGCACCGGGGGGGACAGGTGGAATTCACCCCTCCACTTT.

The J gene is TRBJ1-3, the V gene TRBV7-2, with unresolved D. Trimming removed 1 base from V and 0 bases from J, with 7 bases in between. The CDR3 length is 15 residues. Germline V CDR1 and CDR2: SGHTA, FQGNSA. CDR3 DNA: TGTGCCAGCAGCTTAGGCGGCTTCTCTGGAAACACCATATATTTT. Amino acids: CASSLGGFSGNTIYF.

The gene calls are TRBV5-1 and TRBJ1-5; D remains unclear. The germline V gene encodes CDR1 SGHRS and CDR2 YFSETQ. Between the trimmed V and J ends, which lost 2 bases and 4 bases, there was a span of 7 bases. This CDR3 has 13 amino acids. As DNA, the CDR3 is TGCGCCAGCAGCTTTGAGAGGAATCAGCCCCAGCATTTT. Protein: CASSFERNQPQHF.

The CDR3 DNA is TGTGCCAGCAGCCCACGGGGCGGGGGGCACCACCGATACAATGAGCAGTTCTTC. It specifies CASSPRGGGHHRYNEQFF. V is TRBV11-3 and J is TRBJ2-1; 8 nucleotides agree with TRBD2. The V gene end was trimmed by 5 bases and the J gene end by 4 bases; junction bases not matched to a gene: 16. The CDR3 is made up of 18 amino acids. In germline, CDR1 is SGHNT, CDR2 YENEEA.

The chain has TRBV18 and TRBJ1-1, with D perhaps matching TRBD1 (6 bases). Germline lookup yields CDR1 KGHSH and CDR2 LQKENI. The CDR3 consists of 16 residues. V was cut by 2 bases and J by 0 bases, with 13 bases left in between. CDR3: CASSPRGLGMNTEAFF. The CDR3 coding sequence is TGTGCCAGCTCACCAAGGGGGTTGGGGATGAACACTGAAGCTTTCTTT.

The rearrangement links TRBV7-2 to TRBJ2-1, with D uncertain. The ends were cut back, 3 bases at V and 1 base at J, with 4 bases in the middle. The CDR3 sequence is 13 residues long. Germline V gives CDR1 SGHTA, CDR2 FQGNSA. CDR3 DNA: TGTGCCAGCAGCTTCTCATCCTACAATGAGCAGTTCTTC. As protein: CASSFSSYNEQFF.

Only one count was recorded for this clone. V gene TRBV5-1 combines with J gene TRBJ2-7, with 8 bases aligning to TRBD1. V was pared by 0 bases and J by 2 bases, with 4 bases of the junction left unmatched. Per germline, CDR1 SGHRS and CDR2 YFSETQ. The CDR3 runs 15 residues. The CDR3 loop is CASSLEGTGTYEQYF. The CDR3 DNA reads TGCGCCAGCAGCTTGGAAGGGACAGGAACCTACGAGCAGTACTTC.

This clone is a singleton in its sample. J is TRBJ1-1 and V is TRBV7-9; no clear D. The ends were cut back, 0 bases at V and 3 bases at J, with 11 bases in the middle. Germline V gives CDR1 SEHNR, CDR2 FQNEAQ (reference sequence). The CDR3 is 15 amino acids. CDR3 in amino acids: CASSLARAMDTEAFF. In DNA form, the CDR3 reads TGTGCCAGCAGCTTAGCGCGGGCCATGGACACTGAAGCTTTCTTT.

The CDR3 loop reads CSVTGQGAHRDYGYTF. DNA for the CDR3: TGCAGCGTAACGGGACAGGGGGCGCATCGGGACTATGGCTACACCTTC. This sequence joins TRBV29-1 and TRBJ1-2, with TRBD1 matching over 12 bases. The CDR3 is 16 residues long. V was clipped by 6 bases and J by 3 bases; unmatched bases: 11. The germline V gene encodes CDR1 SQVTM and CDR2 ANQGSEA.

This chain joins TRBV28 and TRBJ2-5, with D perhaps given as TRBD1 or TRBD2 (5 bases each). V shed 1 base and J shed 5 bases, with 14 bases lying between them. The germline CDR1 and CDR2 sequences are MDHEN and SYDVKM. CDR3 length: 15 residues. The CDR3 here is CASSLLRGVGETQYF. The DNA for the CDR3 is TGTGCCAGCAGTTTATTGAGAGGGGTAGGCGAGACCCAGTACTTC.

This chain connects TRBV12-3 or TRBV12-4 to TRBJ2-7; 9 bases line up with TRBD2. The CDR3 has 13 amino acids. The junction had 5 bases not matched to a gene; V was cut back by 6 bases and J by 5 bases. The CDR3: CASRPSGVHEQYF. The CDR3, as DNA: TGTGCCAGCAGGCCTAGCGGGGTGCACGAGCAGTACTTC.

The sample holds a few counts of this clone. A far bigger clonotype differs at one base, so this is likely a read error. The DNA for the CDR3 is TGTGCCAGCAGCCCCGCGACAGGGACCTACGAGCAGTACTTC. Translation gives CASSPATGTYEQYF. The genes are TRBV5-8 and TRBJ2-7; TRBD1 matches at 7 bases. The CDR3 contains 14 residues. CDR1 and CDR2 (germline): SGHTS, YDEGEE. J gave up 2 bases and V 4 bases, and 6 bases lay outside the gene matches.

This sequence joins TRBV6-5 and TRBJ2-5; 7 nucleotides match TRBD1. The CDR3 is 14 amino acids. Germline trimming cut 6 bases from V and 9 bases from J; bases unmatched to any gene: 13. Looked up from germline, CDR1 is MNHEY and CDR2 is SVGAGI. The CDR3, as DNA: TGTGCCAGCAGGAGGGGGACAGTGGGTATGGCCCAGTACTTC. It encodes CASRRGTVGMAQYF.

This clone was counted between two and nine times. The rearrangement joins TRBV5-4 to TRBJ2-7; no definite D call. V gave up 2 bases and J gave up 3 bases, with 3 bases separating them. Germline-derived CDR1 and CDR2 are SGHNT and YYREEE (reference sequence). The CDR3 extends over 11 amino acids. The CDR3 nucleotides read TGTGCCAGCAGCTTATACTACGAGCAGTACTTC. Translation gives CASSLYYEQYF.

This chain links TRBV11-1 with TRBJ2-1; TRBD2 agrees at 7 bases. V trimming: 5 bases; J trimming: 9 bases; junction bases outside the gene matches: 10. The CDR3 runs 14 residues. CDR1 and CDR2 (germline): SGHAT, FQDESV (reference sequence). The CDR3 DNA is TGTGCCAGCAGCACAAGACGAGCGGGGATTGAGCAGTTCTTC. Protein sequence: CASSTRRAGIEQFF.

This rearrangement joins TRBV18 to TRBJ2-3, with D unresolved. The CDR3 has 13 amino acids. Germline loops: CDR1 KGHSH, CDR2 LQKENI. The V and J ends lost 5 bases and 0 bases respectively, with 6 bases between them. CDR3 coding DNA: TGTGCCAGCTCAGCCTCTAGCACAGATACGCAGTATTTT. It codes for CASSASSTDTQYF.

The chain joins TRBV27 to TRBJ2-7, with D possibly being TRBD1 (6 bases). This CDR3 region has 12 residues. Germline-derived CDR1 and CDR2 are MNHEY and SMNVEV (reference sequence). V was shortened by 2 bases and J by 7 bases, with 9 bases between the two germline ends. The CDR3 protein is CASSLTGKEQYF. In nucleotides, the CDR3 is TGTGCCAGCAGTTTAACAGGGAAGGAGCAGTACTTC.

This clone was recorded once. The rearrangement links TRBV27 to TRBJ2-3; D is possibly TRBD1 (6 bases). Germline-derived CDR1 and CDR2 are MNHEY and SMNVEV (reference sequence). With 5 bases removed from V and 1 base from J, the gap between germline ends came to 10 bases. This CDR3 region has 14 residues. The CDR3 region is CASSNRQGTDTQYF. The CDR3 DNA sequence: TGTGCCAGCAGTAATCGACAGGGCACAGATACGCAGTATTTT.